Included here is one TCR beta chain sequence, with context. Each CDR3 protein is one row after TCRdb ran MiXCR on the 5' RACE reads. The sample carries tens of thousands of distinct CDR3 sequences, 12% recorded once. The data are from a study of early T cells in non-severe SARS-CoV-2 infection. Germline CDR1 is GTSNPN and CDR2 is SVGIG (reference sequence). V was pared by 0 bases and J by 1 base, with 8 bases of the junction left unmatched. The CDR3 covers 17 residues. The sample consisted of whole blood. This rearrangement joins TRBV30 to TRBJ2-4, with 8 nucleotides matching TRBD1. The clonotype was recovered from an adult who was a healthcare worker with PCR-confirmed SARS-CoV-2 infection or an uninfected control (not recorded which). The CDR3 nucleotides are TGTGCCTGGAGTGTAGGTGGACAGGGTTTGGCCAAAAACATTCAGTACTTC. This translates into CAWSVGGQGLAKNIQYF.